This T cell receptor (beta chain) came from a study of blood T cell repertoires in COVID-19. The length of the CDR3 is 16 residues. V trimming: 4 bases; J trimming: 0 bases; junction bases outside the gene matches: 8. Looked up from germline, CDR1 is SGDLS and CDR2 is YYNGEE. Clones were read by immunoSEQ multiplex PCR, and TCRdb kept only the in-frame ones, dropping some. The profile shows 300,000 to 400,000 clones, roughly 90% of them singletons. This rearrangement joins TRBV9 to TRBJ1-2, with 8 bases that match TRBD1. The sequencing sample was made of peripheral blood. This clonotype originated in a woman in her twenties or thirties with COVID-19, enrolled during active disease. The CDR3 DNA reads TGTGCCAGCAGCCCAGGCGCAGGGGGCCCTAACTATGGCTACACCTTC. It specifies CASSPGAGGPNYGYTF.